The next 13 T cell receptor beta chains were all read from a single sample in a study of blood T cell repertoires in COVID-19. Some clones are missing from TCRdb's copy, which holds only in-frame ones; the method was immunoSEQ multiplex PCR. The sample carries 65,000 to 90,000 clones, about 90% recorded once. Material: peripheral blood. The receptor source for this set is a human donor in a cohort sampled during active COVID-19.

The V gene is TRBV21-1, the J gene TRBJ2-2; the D call in the table, TRBD1, was not verified against the DNA. TRBV21-1 is a recognized pseudogene. This CDR3 is 18 amino acids long. The CDR3 reads CASSGNPMGTENTGELFF. In DNA form, the CDR3 reads TGTGCCAGCAGCGGAAACCCCATGGGGACAGAGAACACCGGGGAGCTGTTTTTT.

This clone was recorded a few times. V usage is TRBV10-1 and J usage is TRBJ2-7; 7 nucleotides agree with TRBD2. CDR3 length: 13 amino acids. Germline values: CDR1 WNHNN, CDR2 SYGVQD (reference sequence). Trimming removed 9 bases from V and 3 bases from J; junction bases left unmatched: 8. Here the CDR3 DNA reads TGCGCCAGGAGGACTAGGCCGAACTACGAGCAGTACTTC. As protein: CARRTRPNYEQYF.

This CDR3 reads CASTTYRGGPWETQYF. DNA for the CDR3: TGTGCCAGCACCACGTACCGAGGAGGGCCGTGGGAGACCCAGTACTTC. V gene TRBV11-2 combines with J gene TRBJ2-5; possible D gene TRBD2, 6 bases. Germline CDR1 and CDR2: SGHAT and FQNNGV. The CDR3 loop spans 16 amino acids. The V end lost 7 bases, the J end lost 5 bases, and 23 bases lay between the germline ends.

V and J are TRBV19 and TRBJ1-1; possibly TRBD1 for D (5 bases). The germline gives CDR1 LNHDA, CDR2 SQIVND (reference sequence). The CDR3 loop spans 16 amino acids. The V end lost 1 base, the J end lost 3 bases, and 15 bases lay between the germline ends. As DNA, the CDR3 is TGTGCCAGTAGTATAGGGGGGAGGTTCGTGGACACTGAAGCTTTCTTT. Its translation is CASSIGGRFVDTEAFF.

The CDR3 loop reads CASSQDPGDEQFF. The CDR3 bases are TGTGCCAGCAGCCAGGACCCCGGGGATGAGCAGTTCTTC. The chain has TRBV9 and TRBJ2-1, with D possibly matching TRBD2 (5 bases). Germline V gives CDR1 SGDLS, CDR2 YYNGEE. The CDR3 has 13 amino acids. V shed 4 bases and J shed 8 bases, with 13 bases lying between them.

The rearrangement joins TRBV7-9 to TRBJ1-6; 11 nucleotides line up with TRBD1. CDR3 length equals 15 residues. V trimming: 8 bases; J trimming: 7 bases; junction bases outside the gene matches: 7. Per germline, CDR1 SEHNR and CDR2 FQNEAQ (reference sequence). Written as DNA, the CDR3 is TGTGCCAGCGGGCCCGGGACAGGGGGAAATTCACCCCTCCACTTT. Translated: CASGPGTGGNSPLHF.

This clone showed up just a few times. The rearrangement links TRBV4-2 to TRBJ2-1; 8 bases align to TRBD2. J was trimmed by 3 bases and V by 4 bases; bases with no gene match: 5. CDR1 and CDR2 from the germline V gene are LGHNA and YNFKEQ. This CDR3 is built from 15 residues. The CDR3 sequence is CASSRGSGNYNEQFF. CDR3 coding DNA: TGTGCCAGCAGCCGCGGTAGCGGGAACTACAATGAGCAGTTCTTC.

The chain combines TRBV6-5 with TRBJ2-4, with a tentative D call TRBD2 (6 bases). The CDR3 loop spans 15 amino acids. V was cut by 7 bases and J by 6 bases, with 19 bases left in between. Germline lookup yields CDR1 MNHEY and CDR2 SVGAGI. The CDR3 bases are TGTGCCAGCACCCCTGGGGAGGTGGTCGGAAACATTCAGTACTTC. Its translation is CASTPGEVVGNIQYF.

V and J are TRBV12-3 or TRBV12-4 and TRBJ2-5; TRBD1 might be the D (6 bases). The CDR3 runs to 13 residues. V was clipped by 5 bases and J by 3 bases, with 10 bases between them. The DNA for the CDR3 is TGTGCCAGCAGTCTCCGGGACAAAGAGACCCAGTACTTC. This encodes CASSLRDKETQYF.

The table lists this clone with a few counts. The V and J genes are TRBV3-1 (or the pseudogene TRBV3-2) and TRBJ2-1, with D possibly matching TRBD2 (5 bases). The CDR3 runs to 13 residues. The ends were cut back, 3 bases at V and 7 bases at J, with 10 bases in the middle. CDR1 and CDR2 from the germline V gene are LGHDT and YNNKEL (reference sequence). CDR3 coding DNA: TGTGCCAGCAGCCAGGACTGGCTAAATGAGCAGTTCTTC. Translation gives CASSQDWLNEQFF.

The chain recombines TRBV7-6 with TRBJ2-3, with D possibly being TRBD1 (5 bases). With 1 base removed from V and 7 bases from J, the gap between germline ends came to 24 bases. The V gene's germline CDR1 is SGHVS and CDR2 FNYEAQ. This CDR3 has 18 residues. CDR3 sequence reads: CASSLEAPGRGQPYTQYF. The DNA of the CDR3 is TGTGCCAGCAGCTTAGAGGCTCCCGGACGAGGACAACCGTATACGCAGTATTTT.

The V and J genes are TRBV7-2 and TRBJ2-4; weak D call: TRBD2 (7 bases). This CDR3 has 19 residues. Germline assignment: CDR1 SGHTA and CDR2 FQGNSA. V was shortened by 5 bases and J by 7 bases, with 30 bases between the two germline ends. The CDR3 DNA reads TGTGCCAGCAGCAACCAAAGGGGCGGGGGCCGGGATCGGAGGAACATTCAGTACTTC. Amino acids: CASSNQRGGGRDRRNIQYF.

This clone was observed at least ten times. The chain couples TRBV4-2 to TRBJ1-5; D gene uncertain. CDR3 size: 16 residues. Per the germline V gene, CDR1 is LGHNA and CDR2 is YNFKEQ. The germline V and J ends were trimmed by 0 bases and 0 bases, with 9 bases remaining between them. CDR3 sequence (DNA): TGTGCCAGCAGCCAAGATCGGAGGATTAGCAATCAGCCCCAGCATTTT. This gives the protein CASSQDRRISNQPQHF.